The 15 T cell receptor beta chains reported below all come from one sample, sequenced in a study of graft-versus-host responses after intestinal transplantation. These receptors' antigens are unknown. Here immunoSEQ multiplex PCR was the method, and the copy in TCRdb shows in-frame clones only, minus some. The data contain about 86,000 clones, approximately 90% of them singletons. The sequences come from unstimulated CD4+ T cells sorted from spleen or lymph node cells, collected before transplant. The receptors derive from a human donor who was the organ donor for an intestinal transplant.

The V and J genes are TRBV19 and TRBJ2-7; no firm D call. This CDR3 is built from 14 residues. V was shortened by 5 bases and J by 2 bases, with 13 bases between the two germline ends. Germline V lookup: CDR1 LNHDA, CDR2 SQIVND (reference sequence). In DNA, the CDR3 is TGTGCCAGTAGTGATTTGAGGAGAGCCTACGAGCAGTACTTC. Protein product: CASSDLRRAYEQYF.

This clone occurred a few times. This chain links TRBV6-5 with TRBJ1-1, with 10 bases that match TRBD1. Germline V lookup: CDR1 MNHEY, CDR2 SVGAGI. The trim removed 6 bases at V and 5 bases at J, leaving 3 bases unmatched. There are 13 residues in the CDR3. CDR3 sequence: CASRGQGVTEAFF. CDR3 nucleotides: TGTGCCAGCAGAGGACAGGGGGTGACTGAAGCTTTCTTT.

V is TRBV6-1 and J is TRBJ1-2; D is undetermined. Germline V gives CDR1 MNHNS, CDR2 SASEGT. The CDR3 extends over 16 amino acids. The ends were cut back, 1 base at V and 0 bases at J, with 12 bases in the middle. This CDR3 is CASSEVGLPTNYGYTF. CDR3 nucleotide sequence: TGTGCCAGCAGTGAAGTTGGGCTTCCCACTAACTATGGCTACACCTTC.

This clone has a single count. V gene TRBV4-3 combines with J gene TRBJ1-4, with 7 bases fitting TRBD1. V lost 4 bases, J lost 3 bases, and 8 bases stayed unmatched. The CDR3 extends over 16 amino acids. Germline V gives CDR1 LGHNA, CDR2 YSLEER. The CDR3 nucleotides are TGCGCCAGCAGCCCTGCCAGGACAGGCCCTAATGAAAAACTGTTTTTT. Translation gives CASSPARTGPNEKLFF.

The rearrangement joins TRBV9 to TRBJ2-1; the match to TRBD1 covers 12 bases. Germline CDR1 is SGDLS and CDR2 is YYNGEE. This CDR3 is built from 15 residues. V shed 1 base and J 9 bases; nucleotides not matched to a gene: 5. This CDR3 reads CASSVTGTGGREQFF. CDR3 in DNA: TGTGCCAGCAGCGTAACCGGGACAGGGGGCCGTGAGCAGTTCTTC.

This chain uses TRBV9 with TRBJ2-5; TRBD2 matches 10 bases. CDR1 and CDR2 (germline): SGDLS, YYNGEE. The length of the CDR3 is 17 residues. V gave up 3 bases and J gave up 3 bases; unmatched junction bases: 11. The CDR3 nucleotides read TGTGCCAGCAGCGCCCTACAGCAGCGGGAGGGAAAAGAGACCCAGTACTTC. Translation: CASSALQQREGKETQYF.

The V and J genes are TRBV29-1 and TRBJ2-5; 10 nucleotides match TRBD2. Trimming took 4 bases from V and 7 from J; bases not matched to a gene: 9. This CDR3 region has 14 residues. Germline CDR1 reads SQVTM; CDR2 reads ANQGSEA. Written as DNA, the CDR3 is TGCAGCGTTGTACCCCTAGCGGGAGAGGGGACCCAGTACTTC. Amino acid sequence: CSVVPLAGEGTQYF.

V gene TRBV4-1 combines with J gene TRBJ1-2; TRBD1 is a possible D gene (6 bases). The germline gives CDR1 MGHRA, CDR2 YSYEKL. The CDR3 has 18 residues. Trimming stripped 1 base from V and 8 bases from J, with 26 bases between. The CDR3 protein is CASSQGKVGRGPFGGYTF. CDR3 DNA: TGCGCCAGCAGCCAAGGGAAGGTCGGCAGGGGACCCTTCGGGGGCTACACCTTC.

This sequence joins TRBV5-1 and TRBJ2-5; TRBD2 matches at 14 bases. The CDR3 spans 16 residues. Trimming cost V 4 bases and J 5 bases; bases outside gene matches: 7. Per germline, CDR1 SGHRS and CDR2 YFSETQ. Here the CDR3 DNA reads TGCGCCAGCAGCCTTAGGACTAGCGGGGGGTCGGAGACCCAGTACTTC. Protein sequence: CASSLRTSGGSETQYF.

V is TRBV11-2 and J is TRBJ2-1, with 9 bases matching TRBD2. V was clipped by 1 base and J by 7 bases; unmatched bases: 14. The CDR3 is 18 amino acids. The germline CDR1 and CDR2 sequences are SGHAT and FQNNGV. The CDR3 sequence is CASSLGGVVAGGRNEQFF. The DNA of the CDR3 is TGTGCCAGCAGCTTAGGGGGTGTGGTGGCGGGGGGGCGGAATGAGCAGTTCTTC.

CDR3: CASSEQGSRGKAFF. The CDR3 bases are TGTGCCAGCAGCGAACAAGGGTCTAGGGGAAAGGCTTTCTTT. This chain links TRBV11-3 with TRBJ1-1, with a weak D call TRBD1 (5 bases). The CDR3 totals 14 residues. Germline V gives CDR1 SGHNT, CDR2 YENEEA. V lost 5 bases and J 11 bases, leaving 21 bases between the germline ends.

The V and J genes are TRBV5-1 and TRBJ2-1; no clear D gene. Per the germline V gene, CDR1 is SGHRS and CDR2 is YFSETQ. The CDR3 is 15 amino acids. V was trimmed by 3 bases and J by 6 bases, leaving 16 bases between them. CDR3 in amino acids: CASSSAGNRPNEQFF. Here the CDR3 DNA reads TGCGCCAGCAGCTCGGCAGGAAACAGACCCAATGAGCAGTTCTTC.

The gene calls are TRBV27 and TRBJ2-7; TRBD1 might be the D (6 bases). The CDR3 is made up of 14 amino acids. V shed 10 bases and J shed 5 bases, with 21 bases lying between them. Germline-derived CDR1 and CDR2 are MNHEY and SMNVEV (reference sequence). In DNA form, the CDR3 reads TGTGCCACCAAGGGTGGGGGCGCGTCCCACGAGCAGTACTTC. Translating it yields CATKGGGASHEQYF.

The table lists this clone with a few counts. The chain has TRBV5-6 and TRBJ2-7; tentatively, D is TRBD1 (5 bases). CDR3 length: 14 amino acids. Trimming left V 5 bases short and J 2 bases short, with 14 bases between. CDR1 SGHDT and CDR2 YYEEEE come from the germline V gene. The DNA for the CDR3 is TGTGCCAGCAGTCTGGGGCCAGGCCCCTACGAGCAGTACTTC. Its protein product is CASSLGPGPYEQYF.

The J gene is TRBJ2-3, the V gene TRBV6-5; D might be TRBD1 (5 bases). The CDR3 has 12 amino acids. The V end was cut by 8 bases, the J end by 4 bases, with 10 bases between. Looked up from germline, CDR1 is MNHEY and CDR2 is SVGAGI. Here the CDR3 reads CASGARADTQYF. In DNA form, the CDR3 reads TGTGCCAGCGGGGCCCGGGCAGATACGCAGTATTTT.